This section outlines one TCR beta chain sequence together with its context. Its antigen is still unknown. This entry is derived from a study of early T cells in non-severe SARS-CoV-2 infection. Study context: Bulk RNA taken from unsorted whole blood was sequenced, leaving chains unpaired.

Study results and caveats: Matches to VDJdb favored anti-spike CD8 responses and missed private and CD4 specificities.

Individual cDNA molecules received unique molecular identifiers. TCRdb reprocessed the 5' RACE reads via MiXCR and lists one record per CDR3 protein. Counted here are some 80,000 distinct CDR3 sequences, roughly 5.3% occurring once; the ten biggest clones make up roughly 7.3%. The TCR sequence derives from an adult who was a healthcare worker with PCR-confirmed SARS-CoV-2 infection or an uninfected control (not recorded which). The sequencing used whole blood, collected at baseline.

This CDR3 reads CASSLGPDEQYF. The CDR3 DNA sequence: TGCGCCAGCTCCCTTGGACCGGACGAGCAGTACTTC. V usage is TRBV5-1 and J usage is TRBJ2-7; D is undetermined. Trimming left V 7 bases short and J 5 bases short, with 13 bases between. The CDR3 has 12 residues. Germline CDR1 SGHRS, CDR2 YFSETQ.